A single sample is the source of the 23 T cell receptor beta chains below, sequenced in a study of cytomegalovirus exposure and HLA in healthy donors. In the PCR, 60 Vbeta and 13 Jbeta primers were used. The repertoire was sequenced with immunoSEQ multiplex PCR; TCRdb's copy has only in-frame clones and lacks some. The sample has 150,000 to 200,000 clones; roughly four fifths are singletons. Source material: PBMCs. Receptors originate from a man between 45 and 60 years old in good health and CMV-seropositive.

The chain uses TRBV11-2 and TRBJ1-5, with D perhaps TRBD1 (5 bases). CDR1 is SGHAT and CDR2 is FQNNGV in the germline V gene. V lost 5 bases to trimming and J lost 9 bases, with 20 bases between them. The CDR3 is 15 amino acids. CDR3 amino acids: CASSDDSHVYAPQHF. CDR3 nucleotide sequence: TGTGCCAGCAGCGACGACAGCCACGTTTATGCGCCCCAGCATTTT.

V and J are TRBV5-5 and TRBJ1-5, with D possibly TRBD1 on 6 matching bases. Germline CDR1 is SGHKS and CDR2 is YYEKEE (reference sequence). CDR3 length: 13 residues. V lost 3 bases and J 7 bases, leaving 11 bases between the germline ends. CDR3 sequence (DNA): TGTGCCAGCAGCTGGAAGGGGGACCAGCCCCAGCATTTT. It translates to CASSWKGDQPQHF.

The CDR3: CASSLISDNEQFF. The DNA of the CDR3 is TGTGCCAGCAGCTTAATCTCAGACAATGAGCAGTTCTTC. The rearrangement joins TRBV7-2 to TRBJ2-1; D not certain. The V gene lost 2 bases and the J gene lost 5 bases, with 7 bases spanning the gap. Germline values: CDR1 SGHTA, CDR2 FQGNSA. The CDR3 has 13 amino acids.

The rearrangement joins TRBV6-1 to TRBJ2-7; tentatively, D is TRBD2 (6 bases). The V end was cut by 5 bases, the J end by 5 bases, with 19 bases between. The CDR3 is 15 amino acids. Per germline, CDR1 MNHNS and CDR2 SASEGT. The CDR3 is CASSRAGTLGDEQYF. CDR3 DNA: TGTGCCAGCAGTCGTGCCGGGACTTTGGGGGACGAGCAGTACTTC.

This chain uses TRBV6-5 with TRBJ2-7, with D perhaps matching TRBD2 (6 bases). This CDR3 spans 15 amino acids. Deletions cut 2 bases from V and 2 bases from J, with 13 bases between. Germline CDR1 is MNHEY and CDR2 is SVGAGI. The CDR3 coding sequence is TGTGCCAGCAGTTACACGGCGGCGGGGACCTACGAGCAGTACTTC. Its translation is CASSYTAAGTYEQYF.

The rearrangement uses TRBV7-2 and TRBJ1-2; perhaps TRBD1 as D (6 bases). V shed 0 bases and J shed 8 bases, with 10 bases lying between them. This CDR3 contains 13 residues. Per germline, CDR1 SGHTA and CDR2 FQGNSA. The CDR3 sequence is CASSLATGSGYTF. CDR3 nucleotides: TGTGCCAGCAGCTTAGCCACAGGGAGCGGCTACACCTTC.

The chain uses TRBV6-6 and TRBJ2-2; TRBD2 matches 8 bases. Germline CDR1 and CDR2: MNHNY and SVGAGI (reference sequence). Trimming removed 0 bases from V and 4 bases from J; junction bases left unmatched: 1. The CDR3 spans 15 residues. CDR3 DNA sequence: TGTGCCAGCAGTTACTCAACTAGCGGCACCGGGGAGCTGTTTTTT. As protein: CASSYSTSGTGELFF.

The genes are TRBV19 and TRBJ1-3, with 8 bases matching TRBD1. This CDR3 comprises 17 residues. Germline V gene data show CDR1 as LNHDA and CDR2 as SQIVND (reference sequence). V lost 3 bases to trimming and J lost 2 bases; unmatched junction nucleotides: 9. CDR3 DNA: TGTGCCAGTAGTATGATACAGGGGGGCAAGACTGGAAACACCATATATTTT. Its protein product is CASSMIQGGKTGNTIYF.

The chain joins TRBV2 to TRBJ1-2; a weak D match, TRBD1 (5 bases). V lost 3 bases, J lost 2 bases, and 13 bases lay in between. This CDR3 is built from 15 residues. The germline CDR1 and CDR2 sequences are SNHLY and FYNNEI. The CDR3 loop reads CASSERQILNYGYTF. The DNA of the CDR3 is TGTGCCAGCAGTGAGAGACAGATCTTAAACTATGGCTACACCTTC.

V is TRBV7-9 and J is TRBJ2-7; maybe TRBD2 (5 bases). The CDR3 has 13 amino acids. Germline CDR1 and CDR2: SEHNR and FQNEAQ (reference sequence). Trimming pared 4 bases from V and 9 bases from J, leaving 16 bases between. CDR3 coding DNA: TGTGCCAGCAGCTCCCCGGGCCGGGGTGCGCAGTACTTC. Amino acids: CASSSPGRGAQYF.

This sequence joins TRBV5-1 and TRBJ2-5, with D perhaps matching TRBD1 (5 bases). Trimming removed 0 bases from V and 2 bases from J, with 8 bases in between. The CDR3 is 14 amino acids. Per the germline V gene, CDR1 is SGHRS and CDR2 is YFSETQ. The CDR3 is CASSLVPGQETQYF. The DNA for the CDR3 is TGCGCCAGCAGCTTGGTGCCAGGGCAAGAGACCCAGTACTTC.

This chain uses TRBV5-8 with TRBJ2-1; weak D call: TRBD2 (6 bases). With 4 bases removed from V and 0 bases from J, the gap between germline ends came to 11 bases. Germline V gives CDR1 SGHTS, CDR2 YDEGEE. The CDR3 length is 15 residues. CDR3 residues: CASSRGGYSYNEQFF. CDR3 in DNA: TGTGCCAGCAGCCGGGGAGGCTACTCCTACAATGAGCAGTTCTTC.

V gene TRBV6-5 combines with J gene TRBJ2-4, with D possibly matching TRBD2 (6 bases). Germline V gives CDR1 MNHEY, CDR2 SVGAGI. CDR3 length: 14 amino acids. Trimming cost V 6 bases and J 8 bases, with 17 bases left between them. The CDR3 here is CASRSGGERDIQYF. The CDR3 DNA follows: TGTGCCAGCAGATCAGGAGGCGAGCGGGACATTCAGTACTTC.

V is TRBV6-6 and J is TRBJ1-3; D unresolved. V lost 6 bases and J 0 bases, leaving 9 bases between the germline ends. This CDR3 has 14 amino acids. Germline V CDR1 and CDR2: MNHNY, SVGAGI (reference sequence). The CDR3 loop reads CASRGLSSGNTIYF. The CDR3 nucleotides read TGTGCCAGCAGAGGACTGAGCTCTGGAAACACCATATATTTT.

The rearrangement links TRBV30 to TRBJ1-4, with a weak D call TRBD1 (6 bases). V dropped 3 bases and J dropped 5 bases, with 13 bases sitting between them. Germline assignment: CDR1 GTSNPN and CDR2 SVGIG (reference sequence). This CDR3 is built from 14 residues. The CDR3 DNA is TGTGCCTGGAGCCAGGACAGTTTAAATGAAAAACTGTTTTTT. As protein: CAWSQDSLNEKLFF.

The chain recombines TRBV6-6 with TRBJ2-1, with D possibly matching TRBD2 (6 bases). Germline V gene data show CDR1 as MNHNY and CDR2 as SVGAGI (reference sequence). V gave up 11 bases and J gave up 7 bases, with 12 bases separating them. The CDR3 is made up of 11 amino acids. CDR3 bases: TGTGCCGGCGGGACGAGTAATGAGCAGTTCTTC. This codes for CAGGTSNEQFF.

This clone came up once. The chain carries TRBV5-1 and TRBJ1-5; D unresolved. CDR1 SGHRS and CDR2 YFSETQ come from the germline V gene. Trimming removed 0 bases at V and 3 bases at J, with 13 bases between. CDR3 length: 16 amino acids. CDR3 loop: CASSLAPGGNNQPQHF. The DNA of the CDR3 is TGCGCCAGCAGCTTGGCCCCGGGTGGCAACAATCAGCCCCAGCATTTT.

About this clone: At the DNA level, this CDR3 is encoded by other sequences in the same sample as well. The V gene is TRBV9, the J gene TRBJ2-7; 10 nucleotides agree with TRBD1. J was trimmed by 2 bases and V by 4 bases; bases with no gene match: 3. The CDR3 is 14 amino acids. Germline lookup yields CDR1 SGDLS and CDR2 YYNGEE. CDR3 nucleotide sequence: TGTGCCAGCAGCCCCGGACAGGGGGCCTACGAGCAGTACTTC. It is translated as CASSPGQGAYEQYF.

V usage is TRBV7-8 and J usage is TRBJ2-1; D call uncertain. CDR3 length equals 14 residues. Germline V lookup: CDR1 SGHVS, CDR2 FQNEAQ. With 6 bases removed from V and 0 bases from J, the gap between germline ends came to 9 bases. The CDR3 spells CASSLAGSYNEQFF. The CDR3 DNA is TGTGCCAGCAGTCTTGCAGGCTCCTACAATGAGCAGTTCTTC.

The CDR3 spells CASSLDLGQRSPLHF. The CDR3 DNA reads as TGTGCCAGCAGCTTAGATTTAGGACAGAGGTCACCCCTCCACTTT. The V and J genes are TRBV11-2 and TRBJ1-6; the D gene is possibly TRBD1 (6 bases). V was pared by 0 bases and J by 10 bases, with 13 bases between. The V gene's germline CDR1 is SGHAT and CDR2 FQNNGV. The CDR3 contains 15 residues.

The chain joins TRBV19 to TRBJ2-1; 8 positions match TRBD2. Unmatched junction bases numbered 13, after V lost 5 bases and J lost 7 bases. This CDR3 has 16 amino acids. The V gene's germline CDR1 is LNHDA and CDR2 SQIVND (reference sequence). Here the CDR3 DNA reads TGTGCCAGTAGTCGGTCGCCAGGCGGGAGGAGGAATGAGCAGTTCTTC. Translated: CASSRSPGGRRNEQFF. Supplemented by reference TRBV19 and TRBJ2-1, the full variable domain reads DGGITQSPKYLFRKEGQNVTLSCEQNLNHDAMYWYRQDPGQGLRLIYYSQIVNDFQKGDIAEGYSVSREKKESFPLTVTSAQKNPTAFYLCASSRSPGGRRNEQFFGPGTRLTVL.

This chain links TRBV25-1 with TRBJ2-4, with D possibly TRBD1 on 5 matching bases. The V and J ends lost 4 bases and 5 bases respectively, with 18 bases between them. CDR3 size: 16 residues. Germline V CDR1 and CDR2: MGHDK, SYGVNS. Here the CDR3 reads CASSVWGRSQENIQYF. The CDR3, as DNA: TGTGCCAGCAGTGTGTGGGGCAGGTCCCAGGAAAACATTCAGTACTTC.

The rearrangement uses TRBV2 and TRBJ1-1; D is possibly TRBD1 (5 bases). The V gene lost 4 bases and the J gene lost 4 bases, with 19 bases spanning the gap. The germline gives CDR1 SNHLY, CDR2 FYNNEI. The CDR3 covers 16 residues. The CDR3 loop reads CASSGWGGFSVTEAFF. CDR3 sequence (DNA): TGTGCCAGCAGTGGGTGGGGCGGATTTTCGGTCACTGAAGCTTTCTTT.